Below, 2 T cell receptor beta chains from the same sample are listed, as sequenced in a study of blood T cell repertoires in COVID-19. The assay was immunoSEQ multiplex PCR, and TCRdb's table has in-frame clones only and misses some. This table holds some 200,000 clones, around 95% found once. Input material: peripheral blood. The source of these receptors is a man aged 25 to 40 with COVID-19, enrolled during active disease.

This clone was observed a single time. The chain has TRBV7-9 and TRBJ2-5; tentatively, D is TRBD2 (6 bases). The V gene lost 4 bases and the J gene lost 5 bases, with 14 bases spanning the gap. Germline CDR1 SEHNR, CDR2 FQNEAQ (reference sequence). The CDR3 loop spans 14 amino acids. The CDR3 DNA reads TGTGCCAGCAGCTACCGACTAGTGGGGGAGACCCAGTACTTC. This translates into CASSYRLVGETQYF.

The CDR3 region is CASSQVRWGRFCYGYTF. The CDR3 nucleotides read TGCGCCAGCAGTCAAGTCCGGTGGGGGCGGTTCTGCTATGGCTACACCTTC. The chain uses TRBV23-1 and TRBJ1-2, with D maybe TRBD1 (6 bases). TRBV23-1 is given ORF status, its function remaining uncertain. This CDR3 contains 17 residues. The V gene lost 2 bases and the J gene lost 4 bases, with 20 bases spanning the gap.